This TCR beta chain was profiled in a study of beta chain features in type 1 diabetes. The isolated RNA, all of it, was reverse transcribed, so expressed TCRB transcripts were what got sequenced. The data were produced by immunoSEQ multiplex PCR, yet TCRdb's version contains in-frame clones alone and is incomplete. The sample records more than 60,000 clones, approximately 59% being singletons. This CDR3 spans 14 amino acids. Per the germline V gene, CDR1 is GTSNPN and CDR2 is SVGIG (reference sequence). J gave up 10 bases and V 6 bases, and 12 bases lay outside the gene matches. The sequence derives from a woman between 18 and 30 years old in good health. The sequenced sample was Tregs from blood. The V call is TRBV30, the J call TRBJ2-1; 10 nucleotides line up with TRBD2. CDR3 DNA sequence: TGTGCCTGCGAGCGAGCGGGGGGGGGCGGGGAGCAGTTCTTC. Residues: CACERAGGGGEQFF.